A single sample gave rise to the 7 T cell receptor beta chains below, sequenced in a study of identifying expanded T cells in peripheral blood. Produced via immunoSEQ multiplex PCR; TCRdb's table is partial and in-frame only. The sample yields tens of thousands of clones, around 83% seen once. The sequenced sample consisted of blood. These receptors all stem from a person aged 18-70 years in good health.

This clone has a single count. The chain uses TRBV9 and TRBJ2-3; 8 bases line up with TRBD1. The CDR3 extends over 15 amino acids. CDR1 is SGDLS and CDR2 is YYNGEE in the germline V gene. J was trimmed by 1 base and V by 4 bases; bases with no gene match: 5. The CDR3 sequence: CASSQGASGTDTQYF. The CDR3 DNA is TGTGCCAGCAGCCAGGGGGCTTCTGGCACAGATACGCAGTATTTT.

The V gene is TRBV11-3, the J gene TRBJ2-7, with D possibly being TRBD2 (6 bases). Trimming shortened V by 3 bases and J by 3 bases, and 9 bases separated the two germline ends. Germline CDR1 reads SGHNT; CDR2 reads YENEEA. This CDR3 comprises 13 residues. The CDR3 DNA sequence: TGTGCCAGCAGCTTGGGCGGGGTCTACGAGCAGTACTTC. Translated: CASSLGGVYEQYF.

This chain uses TRBV4-3 with TRBJ2-1; 10 positions match TRBD2. The junction had 8 bases not matched to a gene; V was cut back by 0 bases and J by 6 bases. The CDR3 totals 17 residues. CDR1 and CDR2 (germline): LGHNA, YSLEER. The CDR3 DNA reads as TGCGCCAGCAGCCAAGATCAATTAGCGGGGGGTTCCAATGAGCAGTTCTTC. Translation gives CASSQDQLAGGSNEQFF.

The rearrangement links TRBV19 to TRBJ1-1; D unclear. V shed 1 base and J shed 7 bases, with 4 bases lying between them. CDR3 size: 11 residues. Per germline, CDR1 LNHDA and CDR2 SQIVND (reference sequence). The CDR3 spells CASSIVYEAFF. For the CDR3, the DNA is TGTGCCAGTAGTATAGTCTATGAAGCTTTCTTT.

The chain combines TRBV12-5 with TRBJ1-1; 7 bases agree with TRBD1. The V and J ends lost 2 bases and 1 base, in that order; junction bases with no gene match: 19. Looked up from germline, CDR1 is LGHNT and CDR2 is FRNRAP. CDR3 length equals 20 residues. The CDR3 DNA reads as TGTGCTAGTGGTTTGCTCCTACGGACAGGTTTAACACATGGGAACACTGAAGCTTTCTTT. The encoded protein is CASGLLLRTGLTHGNTEAFF. The complete variable domain, with remaining parts taken from reference TRBV12-5 and TRBJ1-1, reads DARVTQTPRHKVTEMGQEVTMRCQPILGHNTVFWYRQTMMQGLELLAYFRNRAPLDDSGMPKDRFSAEMPDATLATLKIQPSEPRDSAVYFCASGLLLRTGLTHGNTEAFFGQGTRLTVV.

The chain has TRBV5-1 and TRBJ2-3, with TRBD1 as a possible D gene (6 bases). This CDR3 has 14 residues. CDR1 SGHRS and CDR2 YFSETQ come from the germline V gene. Trimming took off 3 bases at V and 1 base at J, with 9 bases between the two ends. The CDR3 spells CASSSGQGTDTQYF. DNA of the CDR3: TGCGCCAGCAGCTCGGGACAAGGCACAGATACGCAGTATTTT. Full variable domain (missing parts from reference TRBV5-1 and TRBJ2-3): KAGVTQTPRYLIKTRGQQVTLSCSPISGHRSVSWYQQTPGQGLQFLFEYFSETQRNKGNFPGRFSGRQFSNSRSEMNVSTLELGDSALYLCASSSGQGTDTQYFGPGTRLTVL.

The rearrangement links TRBV28 to TRBJ2-7, with D uncertain. The CDR3 sequence is 12 residues long. V lost 9 bases, J lost 6 bases, and 15 bases lay in between. Germline V gives CDR1 MDHEN, CDR2 SYDVKM. The CDR3 loop is CASGIEPIEQYF. The CDR3 DNA is TGTGCCAGTGGAATAGAACCGATCGAGCAGTACTTC.